Listed below are T cell receptor beta chains from one sample, sequenced in a study of CXCR3-negative and CXCR3-positive naive CD8 T cells. TCRdb reprocessed the 5' RACE reads; each CDR3 protein has one entry and no DNA is given. This repertoire includes 150,000 to 180,000 distinct CDR3 sequences. The sample taken for sequencing was naive CXCR3+ CD8+ T cells from blood. The source is a human donor in good health. Some clones in this sample may be carry-over from other donors' samples. Each CDR3 is given with its conserved first and last residue. The order of the fields is J gene, V gene, CDR3 protein.

TRBJ2-7 | TRBV7-2 | CASRSIYEQYF
TRBJ2-7 | TRBV28 | CASISGREQYF
TRBJ2-7 | TRBV9 | CASSVGSVYEQYF
TRBJ2-3 | TRBV5-4 | CASRPTGEADTQYF
TRBJ2-1 | TRBV9 | CASSHNPTSGIYNEQFF
TRBJ2-7 | TRBV7-9 | CASSSLASEQYF
TRBJ1-1 | TRBV20-1 | CSARGDVSRTEAFF
TRBJ2-1 | TRBV4-1 | CASSQVLYNEQFF
TRBJ2-2 | TRBV27 | CASSPWGPGELFF
TRBJ2-5 | TRBV12-3/TRBV12-4 | CASGGGGVGETQYF